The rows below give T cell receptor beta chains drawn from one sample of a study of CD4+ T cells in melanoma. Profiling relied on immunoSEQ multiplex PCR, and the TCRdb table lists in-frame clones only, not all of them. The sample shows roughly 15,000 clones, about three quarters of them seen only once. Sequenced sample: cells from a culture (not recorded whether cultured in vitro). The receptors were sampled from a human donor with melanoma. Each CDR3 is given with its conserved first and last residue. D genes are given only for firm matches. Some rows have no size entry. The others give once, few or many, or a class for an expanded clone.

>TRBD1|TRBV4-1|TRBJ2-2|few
CASSSPDRGNTGELFF
TGCGCCAGCAGCTCGCCGGACAGGGGGAACACCGGGGAGCTGTTTTTT
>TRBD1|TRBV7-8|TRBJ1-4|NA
CASGRTGGTEKLFF
TGTGCCAGCGGCAGGACAGGGGGGACTGAAAAACTGTTTTTT
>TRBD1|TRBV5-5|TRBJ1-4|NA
CASRSGTGDEKLFF
TGTGCCAGCAGATCCGGGACAGGGGATGAAAAACTGTTTTTT
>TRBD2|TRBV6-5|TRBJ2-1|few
CASSRLAGNNEQFF
TGTGCCAGCAGTAGACTAGCGGGGAACAATGAGCAGTTCTTC
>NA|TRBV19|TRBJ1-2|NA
CASSIGRGLNYGYTF
TGTGCCAGTAGTATCGGCAGGGGCCTTAACTATGGCTACACCTTC
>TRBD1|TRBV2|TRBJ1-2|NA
CASSEGGGTGTAYGYTF
TGTGCCAGCAGTGAAGGGGGTGGGACAGGGACGGCCTATGGCTACACCTTC
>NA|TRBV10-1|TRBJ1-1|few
CASSESAEGTEAFF
TGCGCCAGCAGTGAGTCGGCCGAAGGGACTGAAGCTTTCTTT
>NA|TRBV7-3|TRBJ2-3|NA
CASSSIPADTQYF
TGTGCCAGCAGCTCCATCCCCGCAGATACGCAGTATTTT
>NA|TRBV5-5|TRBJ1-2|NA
CASSLEGIYGYTF
TGTGCCAGCAGCTTGGAGGGAATTTATGGCTACACCTTC
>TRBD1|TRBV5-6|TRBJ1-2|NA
CASSLVPGGGGYTF
TGTGCCAGCAGCTTGGTGCCAGGGGGCGGCGGCTACACCTTC
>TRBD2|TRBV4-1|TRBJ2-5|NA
CASSQVGGGMETQYF
TGCGCCAGCAGCCAAGTTGGGGGGGGGATGGAGACCCAGTACTTC
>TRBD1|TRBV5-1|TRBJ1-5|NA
CASSRDSNQPQHF
TGCGCCAGCAGCCGGGACAGTAATCAGCCCCAGCATTTT
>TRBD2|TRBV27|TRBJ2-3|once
CASSKALAGVDTQYF
TGTGCCAGCAGTAAAGCTCTAGCGGGGGTAGATACGCAGTATTTT
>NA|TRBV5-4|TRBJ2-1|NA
CASSSSPEGPYNEQFF
TGTGCCAGCAGCTCATCCCCAGAGGGCCCCTACAATGAGCAGTTCTTC
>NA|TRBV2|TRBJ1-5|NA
CASSRQSNQPQHF
TGTGCCAGCAGCAGACAGAGCAATCAGCCCCAGCATTTT
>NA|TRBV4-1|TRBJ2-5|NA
CASSQVVEETQYF
TGCGCCAGCAGCCAAGTAGTAGAGGAGACCCAGTACTTC
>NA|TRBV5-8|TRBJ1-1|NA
CASSLVGETTPAFF
TGTGCCAGCAGCTTGGTAGGGGAAACCACCCCAGCTTTCTTT
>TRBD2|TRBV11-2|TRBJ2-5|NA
CASSAGLAVDGVTQYF
TGTGCCAGCAGCGCGGGACTAGCGGTCGATGGTGTAACCCAGTACTTC
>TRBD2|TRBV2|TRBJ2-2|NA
CASSKLAGLNTGELFF
TGTGCCAGCAGTAAACTAGCGGGCCTGAACACCGGGGAGCTGTTTTTT
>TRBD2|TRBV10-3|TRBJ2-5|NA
CAINPGLASETQYF
TGTGCCATCAATCCGGGACTAGCGTCGGAGACCCAGTACTTC
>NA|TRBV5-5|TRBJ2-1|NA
CASSLGGNWNNEQFF
TGTGCCAGCAGCTTGGGGGGCAATTGGAACAATGAGCAGTTCTTC
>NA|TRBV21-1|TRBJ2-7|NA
CATGGHHYEQYF
TGTGCCACGGGGGGACATCACTACGAGCAGTACTTC
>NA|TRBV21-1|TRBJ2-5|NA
CASSKVRQGPETQYF
TGTGCCAGCAGCAAAGTGCGACAGGGACCGGAGACCCAGTACTTC
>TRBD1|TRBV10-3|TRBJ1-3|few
CASGQTYSGNTIYF
TGTGCCTCGGGACAGACGTACTCTGGAAACACCATATATTTT
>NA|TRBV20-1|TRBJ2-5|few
CSLGTAETQYF
TGCAGTTTAGGAACGGCAGAGACCCAGTACTTC
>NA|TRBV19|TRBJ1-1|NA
CASRGTLTPEAFF
TGTGCCAGTAGGGGGACCCTAACACCCGAAGCTTTCTTT